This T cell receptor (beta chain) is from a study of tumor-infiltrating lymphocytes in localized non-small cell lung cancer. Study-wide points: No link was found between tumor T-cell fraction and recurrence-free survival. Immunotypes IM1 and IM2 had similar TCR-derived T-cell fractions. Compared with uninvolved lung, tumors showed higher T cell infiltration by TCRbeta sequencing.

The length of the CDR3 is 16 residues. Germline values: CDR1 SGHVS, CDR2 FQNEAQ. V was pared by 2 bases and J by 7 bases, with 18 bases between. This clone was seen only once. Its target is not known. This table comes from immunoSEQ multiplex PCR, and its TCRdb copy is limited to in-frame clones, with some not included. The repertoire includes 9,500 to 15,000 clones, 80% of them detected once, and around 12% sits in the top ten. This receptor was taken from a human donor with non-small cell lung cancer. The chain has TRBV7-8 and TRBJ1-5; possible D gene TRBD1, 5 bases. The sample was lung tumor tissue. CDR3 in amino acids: CASSLTTALTGQPQHF. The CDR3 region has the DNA TGTGCCAGCAGCTTAACGACAGCACTTACGGGACAGCCCCAGCATTTT.